Below, 5 T cell receptor beta chains from the same sample are listed, as sequenced in a study of T-cell memory formation after mild COVID-19 (dated by TCRdb to about 2021). The receptor library was made with 5' RACE. The sample was run on an Illumina NovaSeq 6000. The raw public data were reprocessed by TCRdb itself: fastp quality trimming at Q25, MiXCR clonotype calling, in-frame beta chains only. CDR3 protein sequences are deduplicated, and each keeps its most common genes and DNA. Within this sample are some 200,000 distinct CDR3 sequences, with over 20% of them counted one time only. 20% to 25% of the sample lies in the top ten. Sequencing used PBMCs or a T cell subset sorted from them (not recorded which). The receptor set was obtained from an adult woman who had mild COVID-19 (a few samples of this study predate the infection). The sample titles of this study are shuffled in the database, so cell type and time point are left out; the donor was told from shared clones.

This clonotype was picked up a small number of times. The chain joins TRBV7-2 to TRBJ1-5; D is unclear. CDR3 length equals 12 residues. Germline CDR1 is SGHTA and CDR2 is FQGNSA. The V and J ends lost 4 bases and 9 bases respectively, with 10 bases between them. CDR3 sequence: CASSSYDLPQHF. The CDR3 bases are TGTGCCAGCAGCTCTTACGACCTGCCCCAGCATTTT.

J is TRBJ1-1 and V is TRBV5-5; D ambiguous. Trimming took off 1 base at V and 4 bases at J, with 5 bases between the two ends. The CDR3 is 12 residues long. CDR1 and CDR2 from the germline V gene are SGHKS and YYEKEE (reference sequence). The CDR3 spells CASSLPTTEAFF. In DNA, the CDR3 is TGTGCCAGCAGCTTGCCGACCACTGAAGCTTTCTTT.

V usage is TRBV27 and J usage is TRBJ2-3, with a possible D match to TRBD1 (6 bases). V shed 6 bases and J shed 0 bases, with 13 bases lying between them. The germline CDR1 and CDR2 sequences are MNHEY and SMNVEV (reference sequence). The length of the CDR3 is 15 residues. CDR3 amino acids: CASRPDSRSTDTQYF. Written as DNA, the CDR3 is TGTGCCAGCAGGCCGGACAGTAGAAGCACAGATACGCAGTATTTT.

This chain connects TRBV25-1 to TRBJ2-1; D is ambiguous. The germline gives CDR1 MGHDK, CDR2 SYGVNS. This CDR3 is built from 12 residues. The V gene lost 1 base and the J gene lost 9 bases, with 7 bases spanning the gap. Here the CDR3 DNA reads TGTGCCAGCAGTGAATGGACGGGTGAGCAGTTCTTC. Protein: CASSEWTGEQFF. The full variable domain, completed using reference TRBV25-1 and TRBJ2-1, is EADIYQTPRYLVIGTGKKITLECSQTMGHDKMYWYQQDPGMELHLIHYSYGVNSTEKGDLSSESTVSRIRTEHFPLTLESARPSHTSQYLCASSEWTGEQFFGPGTRLTVL.

The chain employs TRBV7-9 and TRBJ1-1, with D tentatively TRBD1 (5 bases). Germline-derived CDR1 and CDR2 are SEHNR and FQNEAQ (reference sequence). The CDR3 is 16 amino acids. V dropped 8 bases and J dropped 0 bases, with 19 bases sitting between them. The CDR3, as DNA: TGTGCCAGCCAGCCTCCCGGGGGTCAAATGAACACTGAAGCTTTCTTT. Translating gives CASQPPGGQMNTEAFF.